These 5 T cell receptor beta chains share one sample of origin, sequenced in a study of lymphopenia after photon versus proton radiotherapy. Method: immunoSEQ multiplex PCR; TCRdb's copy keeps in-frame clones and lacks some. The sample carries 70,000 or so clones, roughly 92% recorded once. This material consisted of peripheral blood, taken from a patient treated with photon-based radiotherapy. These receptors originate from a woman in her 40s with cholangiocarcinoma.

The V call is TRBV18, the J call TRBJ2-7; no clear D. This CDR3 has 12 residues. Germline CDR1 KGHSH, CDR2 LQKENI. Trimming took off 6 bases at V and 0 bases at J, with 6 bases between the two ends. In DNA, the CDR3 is TGTGCCAGCTCGGCGGACTCCTACGAGCAGTACTTC. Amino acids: CASSADSYEQYF.

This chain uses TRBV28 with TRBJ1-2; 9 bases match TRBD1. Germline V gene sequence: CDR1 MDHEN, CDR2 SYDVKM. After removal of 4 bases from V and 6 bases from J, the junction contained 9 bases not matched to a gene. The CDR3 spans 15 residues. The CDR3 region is CASSSERTGADGYTF. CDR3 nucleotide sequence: TGTGCCAGCAGTTCGGAGAGGACAGGGGCGGATGGCTACACCTTC.

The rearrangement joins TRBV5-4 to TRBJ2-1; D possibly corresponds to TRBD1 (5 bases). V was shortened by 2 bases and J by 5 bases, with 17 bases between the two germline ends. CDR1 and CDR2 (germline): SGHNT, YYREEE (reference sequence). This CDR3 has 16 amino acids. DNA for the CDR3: TGTGCCAGCAGCTTATTTATTGGCAGGGCTGACAATGAGCAGTTCTTC. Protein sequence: CASSLFIGRADNEQFF.

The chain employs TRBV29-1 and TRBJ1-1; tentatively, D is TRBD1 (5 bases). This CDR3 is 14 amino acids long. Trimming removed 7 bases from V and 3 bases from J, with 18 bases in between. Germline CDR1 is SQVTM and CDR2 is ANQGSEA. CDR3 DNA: TGCAGCGCTCTACCGCGGCCGGGGGACACTGAAGCTTTCTTT. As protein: CSALPRPGDTEAFF.

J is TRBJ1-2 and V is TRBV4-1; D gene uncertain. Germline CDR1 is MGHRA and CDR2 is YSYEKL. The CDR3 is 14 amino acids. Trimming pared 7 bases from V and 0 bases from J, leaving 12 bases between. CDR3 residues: CASTIAAANYGYTF. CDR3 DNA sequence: TGCGCCAGCACAATTGCGGCAGCTAACTATGGCTACACCTTC.